The 27 T cell receptor beta chains below come from one sample, sequenced in a study of T cell responses to AZD1222 COVID-19 vaccine. Data came from immunoSEQ multiplex PCR; TCRdb stores just in-frame clones and leaves some out. The sample contains tens of thousands of clones, 85% to 95% of which appear only once. The sequences come from peripheral blood, collected on day 0 of AZD1222 vaccination. These receptors all stem from an adult in good health.

This clone occurred a few times. The J gene is TRBJ1-2, the V gene TRBV28; unclear D gene. The CDR3 runs 13 residues. Per the germline V gene, CDR1 is MDHEN and CDR2 is SYDVKM. The V end lost 1 base, the J end lost 8 bases, and 11 bases lay between the germline ends. In DNA form, the CDR3 reads TGTGCCAGCAGTTTATTTGGGATGGGAGGCTACACCTTC. It is translated as CASSLFGMGGYTF.

The rearrangement joins TRBV6-4 to TRBJ2-5; possibly TRBD2 for D (6 bases). The germline CDR1 and CDR2 sequences are MRHNA and SNTAGT. V was trimmed by 11 bases and J by 9 bases, leaving 19 bases between them. This CDR3 is 12 amino acids long. Written as DNA, the CDR3 is TGTGCCTGTGGGGGGTGGGCCCGGGCCCAGTACTTC. Translation: CACGGWARAQYF.

The CDR3 DNA is TGTGCCAGCAGCCAGGGGTGGGGCGAGCAGTACTTC. Protein: CASSQGWGEQYF. The chain links TRBV7-2 to TRBJ2-7, with a weak D call TRBD1 (6 bases). The CDR3 spans 12 residues. Between the trimmed V and J ends, which lost 5 bases and 6 bases, there was a span of 11 bases. Germline V gene data show CDR1 as SGHTA and CDR2 as FQGNSA. Combining the CDR3 with reference TRBV7-2 and TRBJ2-7 gives the whole variable domain GAGVSQSPSNKVTEKGKDVELRCDPISGHTALYWYRQSLGQGLEFLIYFQGNSAPDKSGLPSDRFSAERTGGSVSTLTIQRTQQEDSAVYLCASSQGWGEQYFGPGTRLTVT.

CDR3: CASSPQRGQESTDTQYF. DNA for the CDR3: TGTGCCAGCAGTCCCCAGAGGGGACAGGAGAGCACAGATACGCAGTATTTT. V usage is TRBV6-6 and J usage is TRBJ2-3; 8 positions match TRBD1. This CDR3 spans 17 amino acids. V was clipped by 5 bases and J by 0 bases; unmatched bases: 10. Germline loops: CDR1 MNHNY, CDR2 SVGAGI (reference sequence).

CDR3 DNA sequence: TGTGCCAGTAGTATAGGACTCGGGGGGGCAGGGGAGACCCAGTACTTC. This translates into CASSIGLGGAGETQYF. The rearrangement links TRBV19 to TRBJ2-5, with 8 bases aligning to TRBD2. The length of the CDR3 is 16 residues. V was pared by 1 base and J by 5 bases, with 9 bases of the junction left unmatched. CDR1 and CDR2 from the germline V gene are LNHDA and SQIVND (reference sequence).

The DNA of the CDR3 is TGTGCCAGCAGCTCCGACAGAGCAAACTATGGCTACACCTTC. Its protein is CASSSDRANYGYTF. The chain has TRBV7-2 and TRBJ1-2; weak D call: TRBD1 (5 bases). V was shortened by 4 bases and J by 2 bases, with 11 bases between the two germline ends. This CDR3 has 14 residues. From germline, CDR1 is SGHTA and CDR2 FQGNSA.

The chain joins TRBV29-1 to TRBJ2-7; D perhaps matches TRBD1 (6 bases). Germline V gene lookup returns CDR1 SQVTM and CDR2 ANQGSEA. Trimming left V 5 bases short and J 6 bases short, with 20 bases between. The CDR3 contains 14 residues. The CDR3 nucleotides read TGCAGCGTTCGTCCACCCGGACAGCCTGGCGAGCAGTACTTC. The encoded protein is CSVRPPGQPGEQYF.

The chain employs TRBV3-1 (or the pseudogene TRBV3-2) and TRBJ2-3, with D maybe TRBD1 (5 bases). V gave up 5 bases and J gave up 0 bases, with 12 bases separating them. Per germline, CDR1 LGHDT and CDR2 YNNKEL (reference sequence). The CDR3 consists of 15 residues. Written as DNA, the CDR3 is TGTGCCAGCAGCAAGATGGGGCTAAGCACAGATACGCAGTATTTT. Residues: CASSKMGLSTDTQYF.

This chain joins TRBV29-1 and TRBJ1-1; D is unclear. The V gene lost 7 bases and the J gene lost 3 bases, with 18 bases spanning the gap. Per the germline V gene, CDR1 is SQVTM and CDR2 is ANQGSEA. This CDR3 has 14 amino acids. The CDR3 protein is CSGGGRVEHTEAFF. The CDR3 coding sequence is TGCAGCGGGGGAGGAAGGGTTGAGCACACTGAAGCTTTCTTT.

This chain joins TRBV6-1 and TRBJ1-3, with D possibly being TRBD1 (5 bases). Trimming removed 3 bases from V and 3 bases from J, with 9 bases in between. The CDR3 totals 14 residues. Germline V gene lookup returns CDR1 MNHNS and CDR2 SASEGT. CDR3 amino acids: CASSDDSGGNTIYF. The CDR3 region has the DNA TGTGCCAGCAGTGACGACAGCGGTGGAAACACCATATATTTT.

The chain combines TRBV10-3 with TRBJ1-2, with 7 positions matching TRBD1. V shed 11 bases, J shed 3 bases, and the junction held 18 bases outside the gene matches. Per the germline V gene, CDR1 is ENHRY and CDR2 is SYGVKD. The CDR3 length is 16 residues. Here the CDR3 DNA reads TGTGCCTCATCAGGTTGGCTTGAGGGGGCTGACTATGGCTACACCTTC. This encodes CASSGWLEGADYGYTF.

The gene calls are TRBV7-2 and TRBJ2-7; 15 bases agree with TRBD2. CDR1 is SGHTA, CDR2 FQGNSA, per germline. CDR3 length: 17 amino acids. V lost 6 bases to trimming and J lost 2 bases; unmatched junction nucleotides: 8. Here the CDR3 DNA reads TGTGCCAGCAGTTGGACTAGCGGGGGGGTCGTCCCCTACGAGCAGTACTTC. Translation gives CASSWTSGGVVPYEQYF.

V is TRBV18 and J is TRBJ2-7; D perhaps matches TRBD2 (6 bases). The CDR3 runs 16 residues. V lost 0 bases and J lost 5, with 17 bases in between. CDR1 KGHSH and CDR2 LQKENI come from the germline V gene. This CDR3 reads CASSPPGQLGLHEQYF. The CDR3 region has the DNA TGTGCCAGCTCACCACCCGGGCAGTTGGGACTCCACGAGCAGTACTTC. Variable domain in full (rest from reference TRBV18 and TRBJ2-7): NAGVMQNPRHLVRRRGQEARLRCSPMKGHSHVYWYRQLPEEGLKFMVYLQKENIIDESGMPKERFSAEFPKEGPSILRIQQVVRGDSAAYFCASSPPGQLGLHEQYFGPGTRLTVT.

This chain uses TRBV10-1 with TRBJ1-5; 12 bases agree with TRBD1. Germline trimming cut 3 bases from V and 0 bases from J; bases unmatched to any gene: 6. CDR3 length: 18 residues. Germline CDR1 WNHNN, CDR2 SYGVQD (reference sequence). The CDR3 protein is CASSEGTGGIYSNQPQHF. In DNA, the CDR3 is TGCGCCAGCAGTGAAGGGACAGGGGGCATATATAGCAATCAGCCCCAGCATTTT.

This clone has more than one count but fewer than ten. V usage is TRBV20-1 and J usage is TRBJ1-1; 7 bases align to TRBD1. The CDR3 spans 10 residues. After removal of 5 bases from V and 9 bases from J, the junction contained 3 bases not matched to a gene. Germline V gene data show CDR1 as DFQATT and CDR2 as SNEGSKA (reference sequence). The DNA of the CDR3 is TGCAGTGCTGGGGGACAGCAAGCTTTCTTT. This translates into CSAGGQQAFF.

This chain connects TRBV4-2 to TRBJ2-5; D may be TRBD2 (7 bases). CDR3 length: 14 amino acids. The ends were cut back, 4 bases at V and 5 bases at J, with 14 bases in the middle. The V gene's germline CDR1 is LGHNA and CDR2 YNFKEQ. The CDR3 nucleotides are TGTGCCAGCAGCCCCGGAGGGGGGGACGAGACCCAGTACTTC. Amino acid sequence: CASSPGGGDETQYF.

The chain employs TRBV19 and TRBJ2-7; the match to TRBD1 covers 7 bases. CDR3 length: 14 amino acids. The J segment lost 2 bases and the V segment lost 8 bases, leaving 9 bases of the junction unmatched. Germline V gene sequence: CDR1 LNHDA, CDR2 SQIVND (reference sequence). CDR3 amino acids: CASARDSRPYEQYF. The DNA of the CDR3 is TGTGCCAGTGCCCGGGACAGTAGGCCCTACGAGCAGTACTTC.

The V call is TRBV2, the J call TRBJ2-3; no definite D call. Germline V gene sequence: CDR1 SNHLY, CDR2 FYNNEI. The V and J ends lost 4 bases and 0 bases respectively, with 14 bases between them. The CDR3 extends over 16 amino acids. CDR3 in DNA: TGTGCCAGCAGTGCGAGACTCAGTCCCAGCACAGATACGCAGTATTTT. Translated: CASSARLSPSTDTQYF.

The count of this clone is one. V gene TRBV10-3 combines with J gene TRBJ2-1, with a weak D call TRBD1 (5 bases). CDR1 ENHRY and CDR2 SYGVKD come from the germline V gene. The V gene lost 4 bases and the J gene lost 8 bases, with 15 bases spanning the gap. This CDR3 is 14 amino acids long. This CDR3 reads CAISVWGAQYEQFF. In nucleotides, the CDR3 is TGTGCCATCAGTGTGTGGGGCGCGCAATATGAGCAGTTCTTC.

The rearrangement uses TRBV9 and TRBJ2-5; no firm D call. Per germline, CDR1 SGDLS and CDR2 YYNGEE. The V end lost 4 bases, the J end lost 1 base, and 11 bases lay between the germline ends. CDR3 length: 14 residues. This CDR3 reads CASSPRHLQETQYF. The CDR3 region has the DNA TGTGCCAGCAGCCCCCGCCACCTCCAAGAGACCCAGTACTTC. Using reference TRBV9 and TRBJ2-5 for the parts outside the CDR3, the full variable domain is DSGVTQTPKHLITATGQRVTLRCSPRSGDLSVYWYQQSLDQGLQFLIQYYNGEERAKGNILERFSAQQFPDLHSELNLSSLELGDSALYFCASSPRHLQETQYFGPGTRLLVL.

This chain links TRBV24-1 with TRBJ1-2; D is perhaps TRBD1 (5 bases). Trimming stripped 11 bases from V and 3 bases from J, with 18 bases between. The germline CDR1 and CDR2 sequences are KGHDR and SFDVKD. This CDR3 is built from 14 residues. The CDR3, as DNA: TGTGCCATAGCCCGAGACAGTTCGGACTATGGCTACACCTTC. Protein sequence: CAIARDSSDYGYTF.

V usage is TRBV11-2 and J usage is TRBJ1-3; the D gene is possibly TRBD1 (5 bases). Trimming cost V 6 bases and J 0 bases, with 18 bases left between them. Germline V lookup: CDR1 SGHAT, CDR2 FQNNGV. This CDR3 contains 17 residues. In DNA, the CDR3 is TGTGCCAGCAGTCGCGGATTGGGGGACCTCTCTGGAAACACCATATATTTT. As protein: CASSRGLGDLSGNTIYF.

CDR3 nucleotide sequence: TGTGCCAGCAGCATACGGGACAGGGCAAGCAACACCATATATTTT. Its translation: CASSIRDRASNTIYF. This chain connects TRBV21-1 to TRBJ1-3; TRBD1, the table's D call, was not compared with the DNA. TRBV21-1 is labeled a pseudogene. CDR3 length: 15 amino acids.

This clone has only a few counts. This rearrangement joins TRBV2 to TRBJ2-3; possible D gene TRBD1, 5 bases. Germline values: CDR1 SNHLY, CDR2 FYNNEI. Between the trimmed V and J ends, which lost 6 bases and 2 bases, there was a span of 12 bases. This CDR3 spans 14 amino acids. The CDR3 loop is CASRAAGITDTQYF. The CDR3 DNA reads as TGTGCCAGCAGAGCAGCAGGGATCACAGATACGCAGTATTTT. Looking up the rest from reference TRBV2 and TRBJ2-3 gives the full variable domain: EPEVTQTPSHQVTQMGQEVILRCVPISNHLYFYWYRQILGQKVEFLVSFYNNEISEKSEIFDDQFSVERPDGSNFTLKIRSTKLEDSAMYFCASRAAGITDTQYFGPGTRLTVL.

The chain uses TRBV4-1 and TRBJ1-4; TRBD1 is a possible D gene (6 bases). Trimming removed 1 base from V and 2 bases from J, with 23 bases in between. This CDR3 is 20 amino acids long. Germline values: CDR1 MGHRA, CDR2 YSYEKL. The chain's CDR3 is CASSQALPGGGGRTNEKLFF. CDR3 DNA sequence: TGCGCCAGCAGCCAAGCGTTGCCCGGGGGCGGTGGTCGGACTAATGAAAAACTGTTTTTT.

The chain employs TRBV5-5 and TRBJ2-7; possibly TRBD1 for D (5 bases). The ends were cut back, 1 base at V and 0 bases at J, with 8 bases in the middle. Germline V CDR1 and CDR2: SGHKS, YYEKEE (reference sequence). The length of the CDR3 is 14 residues. For the CDR3, the DNA is TGTGCCAGCAGCTTGTATAGGGGCTCCTACGAGCAGTACTTC. Its translation is CASSLYRGSYEQYF.

The chain joins TRBV7-2 to TRBJ1-5; D remains unclear. From germline, CDR1 is SGHTA and CDR2 FQGNSA. CDR3 size: 15 residues. The V end was cut by 1 base, the J end by 3 bases, with 10 bases between. The CDR3 reads CASSLEAAFNQPQHF. The CDR3 DNA follows: TGTGCCAGCAGCTTAGAGGCAGCCTTCAATCAGCCCCAGCATTTT.